The T cell receptor (beta chain) under discussion was sequenced for a study of T cell repertoires in cytomegalovirus infection. Study-wide background: Through public TCR beta signatures, both CMV infection and matching HLA type were indicated. Findings and limits, study-wide: Predominance within the ex vivo response was attributable to HLA-C-restricted CMV-specific TCR beta clonotypes. People with CMV and the relevant HLA were identified by cumulative public TCR beta family frequency.

Each CDR3 protein gets one entry after TCRdb re-called the reads with MiXCR. The repertoire holds some 300,000 distinct CDR3 sequences, with around 10% as singletons. This clonotype was picked up a small number of times. The antigen is undetermined. The sample taken for sequencing was PBMCs. The receptor comes from a human donor in good health (CMV status not recorded). Some clones in this sample may be carry-over from other donors' samples.

CDR3 protein: CASSLGLLAGVYNEQFF. CDR3 nucleotide sequence: TGTGCCAGCAGCTTGGGGCTACTAGCGGGGGTATACAATGAGCAGTTCTTC. The chain has TRBV5-4 and TRBJ2-1; 11 nucleotides line up with TRBD2. The CDR3 loop spans 17 amino acids. The V segment lost 0 bases and the J segment 4 bases; nucleotides outside the gene matches: 6. Looked up from germline, CDR1 is SGHNT and CDR2 is YYREEE (reference sequence).